Listed here are 24 T cell receptor beta chains from one sample, sequenced in a study of blood T cell repertoires in COVID-19. Clones were read by immunoSEQ multiplex PCR, and TCRdb kept only the in-frame ones, dropping some. Of some 160,000 clones detected, roughly 93% appear once; the ten largest clones hold about 2.5%. Source material: peripheral blood. These receptors were collected from a young man with acute or convalescent COVID-19.

The chain uses TRBV27 and TRBJ1-2, with a weak D call TRBD1 (5 bases). Germline V lookup: CDR1 MNHEY, CDR2 SMNVEV (reference sequence). V lost 0 bases and J 1 base, leaving 18 bases between the germline ends. This CDR3 is 18 amino acids long. The CDR3 protein is CASSLSSRAGRDNYGYTF. Written as DNA, the CDR3 is TGTGCCAGCAGTTTATCCAGCCGGGCAGGGAGGGATAACTATGGCTACACCTTC.

DNA of the CDR3: TGCAGCGTTTCAGGGAATAGAGGCAATCAGCCCCAGCATTTT. It translates to CSVSGNRGNQPQHF. The chain is built from TRBV29-1 and TRBJ1-5, with D possibly matching TRBD1 (5 bases). Germline values: CDR1 SQVTM, CDR2 ANQGSEA. Trimming pared 5 bases from V and 2 bases from J, leaving 13 bases between. There are 14 residues in the CDR3.

The chain combines TRBV5-1 with TRBJ1-1; maybe TRBD1 (5 bases). In germline, CDR1 is SGHRS, CDR2 YFSETQ. This CDR3 contains 14 residues. Trimming cost V 0 bases and J 5 bases, with 11 bases left between them. The CDR3 bases are TGCGCCAGCAGCTTGGACAGGACCGGGACTGAAGCTTTCTTT. Protein product: CASSLDRTGTEAFF.

This clone was detected once. The chain employs TRBV5-1 and TRBJ2-3, with D possibly TRBD2 on 7 matching bases. Germline CDR1 SGHRS, CDR2 YFSETQ. The CDR3 is 16 residues long. V was clipped by 0 bases and J by 2 bases, with 13 bases between them. This chain's CDR3 is CASSLVRGGSTDTQYF. DNA of the CDR3: TGCGCCAGCAGCTTGGTAAGGGGGGGATCCACAGATACGCAGTATTTT. Filled out from reference TRBV5-1 and TRBJ2-3, the complete variable domain reads KAGVTQTPRYLIKTRGQQVTLSCSPISGHRSVSWYQQTPGQGLQFLFEYFSETQRNKGNFPGRFSGRQFSNSRSEMNVSTLELGDSALYLCASSLVRGGSTDTQYFGPGTRLTVL.

This clone was detected only once. The J gene is TRBJ1-5, the V gene TRBV29-1; 7 nucleotides line up with TRBD1. The CDR3 has 13 amino acids. V was clipped by 4 bases and J by 6 bases; unmatched bases: 6. Germline assignment: CDR1 SQVTM and CDR2 ANQGSEA. The CDR3 bases are TGCAGCGTTGTGGACAGGTTTGGTCAGCCCCAGCATTTT. It specifies CSVVDRFGQPQHF.

This clone was found once. This sequence joins TRBV10-3 and TRBJ2-1; D ambiguous. Per germline, CDR1 ENHRY and CDR2 SYGVKD. Trimming stripped 4 bases from V and 8 bases from J, with 6 bases between. CDR3 length: 11 residues. The DNA of the CDR3 is TGTGCCATCAGTGGTCAGTATGAGCAGTTCTTC. It specifies CAISGQYEQFF.

J is TRBJ2-7 and V is TRBV20-1; D not certain. The CDR3 length is 10 residues. Germline-derived CDR1 and CDR2 are DFQATT and SNEGSKA (reference sequence). The ends were cut back, 3 bases at V and 4 bases at J, with 4 bases in the middle. For the CDR3, the DNA is TGCAGTGCTAGGAGTTACGAGCAGTACTTC. Translating gives CSARSYEQYF.

The chain employs TRBV6-1 and TRBJ2-1, with D possibly being TRBD1 (5 bases). V lost 2 bases, J lost 8 bases, and 13 bases lay in between. The CDR3 is made up of 14 amino acids. Germline assignment: CDR1 MNHNS and CDR2 SASEGT. CDR3: CASSERRWGDEQFF. The CDR3 region has the DNA TGTGCCAGCAGTGAAAGGCGGTGGGGCGATGAGCAGTTCTTC.

V gene TRBV6-6 combines with J gene TRBJ1-1; 9 bases fit TRBD1. Germline CDR1 MNHNY, CDR2 SVGAGI (reference sequence). J gave up 7 bases and V 6 bases, and 9 bases lay outside the gene matches. The CDR3 consists of 14 residues. The CDR3 reads CASRPGQGWGEAFF. Written as DNA, the CDR3 is TGTGCCAGCAGACCGGGACAGGGTTGGGGTGAAGCTTTCTTT.

The gene calls are TRBV2 and TRBJ2-5, with TRBD2 identical over 8 bases. Germline lookup yields CDR1 SNHLY and CDR2 FYNNEI. With 5 bases clipped from V and 1 base from J, the junction kept 9 bases outside the gene matches. CDR3 length equals 16 residues. The CDR3, as DNA: TGTGCCAGCAGTTCTTTAGCGGGACCCCCCCAAGAGACCCAGTACTTC. Residues: CASSSLAGPPQETQYF.

The table lists this clone with a count of one. This specimen includes other DNA sequences encoding the same CDR3. This chain connects TRBV5-4 to TRBJ2-7, with D possibly being TRBD1 (6 bases). The ends were cut back, 0 bases at V and 4 bases at J, with 8 bases in the middle. The CDR3 is 13 residues long. Germline V gene sequence: CDR1 SGHNT, CDR2 YYREEE (reference sequence). This CDR3 reads CASSLEQGYEQYF. In DNA form, the CDR3 reads TGTGCCAGCAGCTTGGAGCAGGGGTACGAGCAGTACTTC.

V usage is TRBV19 and J usage is TRBJ1-2, with a weak D call TRBD1 (5 bases). V was cut by 6 bases and J by 2 bases, with 22 bases left in between. The CDR3 length is 17 residues. The germline V gene has CDR1 LNHDA and CDR2 SQIVND (reference sequence). CDR3 residues: CASSPSIDRSRNYGYTF. DNA of the CDR3: TGTGCCAGTAGCCCCTCTATAGACAGATCGAGGAACTATGGCTACACCTTC.

J is TRBJ2-7 and V is TRBV7-9, with D perhaps TRBD1 (5 bases). Per the germline V gene, CDR1 is SEHNR and CDR2 is FQNEAQ (reference sequence). Between the trimmed V and J ends, which lost 2 bases and 0 bases, there was a span of 17 bases. The CDR3 totals 17 residues. This CDR3 reads CASSLWAAQRGSYEQYF. The DNA for the CDR3 is TGTGCCAGCAGCTTATGGGCGGCACAAAGGGGCTCCTACGAGCAGTACTTC.

The rearrangement uses TRBV5-1 and TRBJ1-2; 8 nucleotides line up with TRBD1. There are 14 residues in the CDR3. From germline, CDR1 is SGHRS and CDR2 YFSETQ. The junction had 6 bases not matched to a gene; V was cut back by 7 bases and J by 1 base. CDR3 in DNA: TGCGCCAGCGGGACAGGATCTAGTAACTATGGCTACACCTTC. Translated: CASGTGSSNYGYTF. The full variable domain, in which reference TRBV5-1 and TRBJ1-2 provide the parts outside the CDR3, is KAGVTQTPRYLIKTRGQQVTLSCSPISGHRSVSWYQQTPGQGLQFLFEYFSETQRNKGNFPGRFSGRQFSNSRSEMNVSTLELGDSALYLCASGTGSSNYGYTFGSGTRLTVV.

This chain joins TRBV27 and TRBJ1-1; D is uncertain. Germline V gives CDR1 MNHEY, CDR2 SMNVEV (reference sequence). This CDR3 contains 15 residues. V was pared by 4 bases and J by 3 bases, with 15 bases between. The CDR3 loop reads CASSSDTRQDTEAFF. The CDR3 region has the DNA TGTGCCAGCAGTTCAGACACCCGGCAGGACACTGAAGCTTTCTTT.

The V gene is TRBV6-5, the J gene TRBJ2-7; D perhaps matches TRBD2 (5 bases). Trimming took off 4 bases at V and 2 bases at J, with 9 bases between the two ends. In germline, CDR1 is MNHEY, CDR2 SVGAGI. The CDR3 runs 13 residues. The CDR3 DNA is TGTGCCAGCAGTTCTCCCGGGACCTACGAGCAGTACTTC. Residues: CASSSPGTYEQYF.

The chain employs TRBV14 and TRBJ1-1; the D gene is possibly TRBD1 (5 bases). V shed 1 base and J shed 4 bases, with 10 bases lying between them. Germline CDR1 SGHDN, CDR2 FVKESK. The CDR3 length is 14 residues. CDR3 region: CASSQVSGRTEAFF. For the CDR3, the DNA is TGTGCCAGCAGCCAAGTATCAGGGCGCACTGAAGCTTTCTTT.

The chain uses TRBV6-5 and TRBJ2-1; tentative D call: TRBD1 (6 bases). CDR3 length equals 14 residues. Germline V CDR1 and CDR2: MNHEY, SVGAGI. V shed 8 bases and J shed 7 bases, with 18 bases lying between them. The CDR3 protein is CASWVQGWDNEQFF. In nucleotides, the CDR3 is TGTGCCAGCTGGGTACAGGGTTGGGATAATGAGCAGTTCTTC.

In this sample, this clone turned up once. The chain links TRBV12-5 to TRBJ2-1, with 8 bases aligning to TRBD1. This CDR3 is 19 amino acids long. Germline V CDR1 and CDR2: LGHNT, FRNRAP. V trimming: 0 bases; J trimming: 7 bases; junction bases outside the gene matches: 17. CDR3 loop: CASGLVRGQEGSKGNEQFF. Here the CDR3 DNA reads TGTGCTAGTGGTTTGGTACGGGGACAGGAAGGGTCGAAAGGGAATGAGCAGTTCTTC.

CDR3 sequence: CASSYSRLEKLFF. The CDR3, as DNA: TGTGCCAGCAGTTACTCGAGATTGGAAAAACTGTTTTTT. The genes are TRBV6-5 and TRBJ1-4; no definite D call. The V gene's germline CDR1 is MNHEY and CDR2 SVGAGI. V was shortened by 0 bases and J by 8 bases, with 7 bases between the two germline ends. The CDR3 contains 13 residues.

The V call is TRBV6-1, the J call TRBJ2-7, with a weak D call TRBD2 (6 bases). Germline values: CDR1 MNHNS, CDR2 SASEGT. With 3 bases removed from V and 5 bases from J, the gap between germline ends came to 14 bases. The CDR3 sequence is 14 residues long. CDR3 DNA sequence: TGTGCCAGCAGTGACCCCCGGGGGTACCACGAGCAGTACTTC. This translates into CASSDPRGYHEQYF.

For the CDR3, the DNA is TGCGCCAGCAGCTTTTCGGCGGGGGGGATAAATGAGCAGTTCTTC. Residues: CASSFSAGGINEQFF. This chain links TRBV5-1 with TRBJ2-1; 9 bases agree with TRBD2. V was clipped by 2 bases and J by 7 bases; unmatched bases: 7. CDR1 and CDR2 from the germline V gene are SGHRS and YFSETQ. The CDR3 is made up of 15 amino acids.

The chain links TRBV5-4 to TRBJ1-2; no firm D call. The germline V and J ends were trimmed by 4 bases and 1 base, with 14 bases remaining between them. This CDR3 comprises 15 residues. Germline V gives CDR1 SGHNT, CDR2 YYREEE (reference sequence). In DNA, the CDR3 is TGTGCCAGCAGCCACGGCCTTGGAGGTAACTATGGCTACACCTTC. Amino acid sequence: CASSHGLGGNYGYTF.

V and J are TRBV2 and TRBJ1-2, with TRBD1 identical over 7 bases. Losses at the gene ends were 6 bases for V and 4 bases for J; bases not matched to a gene: 8. Germline lookup yields CDR1 SNHLY and CDR2 FYNNEI. The CDR3 runs 14 residues. This CDR3 is CASSEIGQAYGYTF. The CDR3 nucleotides read TGTGCCAGCAGCGAAATTGGACAGGCCTATGGCTACACCTTC.